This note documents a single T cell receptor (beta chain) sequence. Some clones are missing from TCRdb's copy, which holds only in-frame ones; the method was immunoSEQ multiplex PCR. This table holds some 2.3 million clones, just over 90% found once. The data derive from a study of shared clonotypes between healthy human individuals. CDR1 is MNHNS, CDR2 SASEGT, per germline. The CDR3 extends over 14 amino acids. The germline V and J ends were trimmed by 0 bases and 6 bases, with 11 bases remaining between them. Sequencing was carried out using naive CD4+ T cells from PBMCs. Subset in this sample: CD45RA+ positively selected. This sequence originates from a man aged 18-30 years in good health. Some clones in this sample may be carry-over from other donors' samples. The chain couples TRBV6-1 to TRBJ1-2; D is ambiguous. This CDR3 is CASSEASIRNGYTF. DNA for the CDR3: TGTGCCAGCAGTGAAGCGAGTATCAGGAATGGCTACACCTTC.